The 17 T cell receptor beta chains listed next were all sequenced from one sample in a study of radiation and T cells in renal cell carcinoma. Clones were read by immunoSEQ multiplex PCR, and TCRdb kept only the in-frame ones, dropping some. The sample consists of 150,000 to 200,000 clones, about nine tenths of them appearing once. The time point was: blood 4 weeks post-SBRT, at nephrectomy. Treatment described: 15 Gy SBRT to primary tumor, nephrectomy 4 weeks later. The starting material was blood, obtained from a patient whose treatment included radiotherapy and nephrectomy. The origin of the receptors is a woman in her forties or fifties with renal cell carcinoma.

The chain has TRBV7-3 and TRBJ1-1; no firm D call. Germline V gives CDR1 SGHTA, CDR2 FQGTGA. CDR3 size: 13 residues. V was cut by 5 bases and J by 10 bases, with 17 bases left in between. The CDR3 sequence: CASSAKDGNRAFF. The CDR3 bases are TGTGCCAGCAGCGCTAAGGACGGGAATAGAGCTTTCTTT.

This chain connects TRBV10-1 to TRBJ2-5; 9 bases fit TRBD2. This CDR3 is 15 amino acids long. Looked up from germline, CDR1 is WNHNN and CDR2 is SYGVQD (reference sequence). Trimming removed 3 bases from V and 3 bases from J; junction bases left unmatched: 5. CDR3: CASSDLAGNEETQYF. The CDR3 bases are TGCGCCAGCAGTGATCTAGCGGGGAACGAAGAGACCCAGTACTTC.

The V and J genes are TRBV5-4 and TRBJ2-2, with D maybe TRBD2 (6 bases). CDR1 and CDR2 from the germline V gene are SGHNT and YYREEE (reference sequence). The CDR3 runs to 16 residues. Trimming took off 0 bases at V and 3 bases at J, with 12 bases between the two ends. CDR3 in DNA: TGTGCCAGCAGCTTGGAACTAGCTCCCTACACCGGGGAGCTGTTTTTT. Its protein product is CASSLELAPYTGELFF. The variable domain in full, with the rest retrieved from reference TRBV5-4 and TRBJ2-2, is ETGVTQSPTHLIKTRGQQVTLRCSSQSGHNTVSWYQQALGQGPQFIFQYYREEENGRGNFPPRFSGLQFPNYSSELNVNALELDDSALYLCASSLELAPYTGELFFGEGSRLTVL.

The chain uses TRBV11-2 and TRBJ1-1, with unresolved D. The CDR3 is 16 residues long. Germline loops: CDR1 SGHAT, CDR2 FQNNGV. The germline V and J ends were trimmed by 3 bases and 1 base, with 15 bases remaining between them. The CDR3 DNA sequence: TGTGCCAGCAGCTTCCCCCTGGGTCTGCCGAACACTGAAGCTTTCTTT. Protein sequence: CASSFPLGLPNTEAFF.

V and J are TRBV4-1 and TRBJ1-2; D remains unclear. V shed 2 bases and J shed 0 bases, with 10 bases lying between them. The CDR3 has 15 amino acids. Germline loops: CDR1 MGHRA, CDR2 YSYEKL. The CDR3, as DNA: TGCGCCAGCAGCCAAATAGCAGAAGCTAACTATGGCTACACCTTC. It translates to CASSQIAEANYGYTF.

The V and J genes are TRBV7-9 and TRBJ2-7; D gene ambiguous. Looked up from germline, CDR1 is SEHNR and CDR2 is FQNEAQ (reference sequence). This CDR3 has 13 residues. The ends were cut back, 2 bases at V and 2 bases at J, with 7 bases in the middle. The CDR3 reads CASSLSGPYEQYF. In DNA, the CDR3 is TGTGCCAGCAGCTTAAGTGGGCCCTACGAGCAGTACTTC.

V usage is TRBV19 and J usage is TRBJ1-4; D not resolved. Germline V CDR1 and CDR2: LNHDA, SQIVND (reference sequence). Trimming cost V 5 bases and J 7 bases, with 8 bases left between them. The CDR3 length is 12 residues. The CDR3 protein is CASSPNGEKLFF. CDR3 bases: TGTGCCAGTAGTCCCAATGGTGAAAAACTGTTTTTT.

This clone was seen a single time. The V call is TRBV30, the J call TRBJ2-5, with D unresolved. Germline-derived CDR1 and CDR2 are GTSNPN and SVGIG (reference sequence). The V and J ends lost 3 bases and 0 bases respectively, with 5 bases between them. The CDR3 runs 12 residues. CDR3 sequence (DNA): TGTGCCTGGAGCGTGTACCAAGAGACCCAGTACTTC. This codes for CAWSVYQETQYF.

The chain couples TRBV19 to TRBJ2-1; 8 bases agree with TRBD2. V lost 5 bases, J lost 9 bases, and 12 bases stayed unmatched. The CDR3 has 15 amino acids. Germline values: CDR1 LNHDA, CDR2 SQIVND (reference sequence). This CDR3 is CASSLMARGGLEQFF. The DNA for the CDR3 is TGTGCCAGTAGTCTCATGGCCCGGGGGGGCCTTGAGCAGTTCTTC.

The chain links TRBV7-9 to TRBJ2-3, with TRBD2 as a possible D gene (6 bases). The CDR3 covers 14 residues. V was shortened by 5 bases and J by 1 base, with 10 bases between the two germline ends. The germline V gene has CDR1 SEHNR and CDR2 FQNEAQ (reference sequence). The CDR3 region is CASSPGGGTDTQYF. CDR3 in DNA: TGTGCCAGCAGCCCCGGGGGAGGCACAGATACGCAGTATTTT.

This chain's CDR3 is CATWGARTEAFF. In DNA, the CDR3 is TGTGCCACCTGGGGGGCGAGGACTGAAGCTTTCTTT. The chain is built from TRBV15 and TRBJ1-1, with D tentatively TRBD1 (6 bases). The germline V and J ends were trimmed by 8 bases and 5 bases, with 12 bases remaining between them. The CDR3 has 12 residues. Germline V gene lookup returns CDR1 LNHNV and CDR2 YYDKDF (reference sequence). The variable domain in full, with the rest retrieved from reference TRBV15 and TRBJ1-1, is DAMVIQNPRYQVTQFGKPVTLSCSQTLNHNVMYWYQQKSSQAPKLLFHYYDKDFNNEADTPDNFQSRRPNTSFCFLDIRSPGLGDTAMYLCATWGARTEAFFGQGTRLTVV.

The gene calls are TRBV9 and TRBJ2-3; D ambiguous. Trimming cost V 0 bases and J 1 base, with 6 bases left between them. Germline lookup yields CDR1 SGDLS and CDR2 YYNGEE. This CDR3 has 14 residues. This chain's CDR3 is CASSVDAGTDTQYF. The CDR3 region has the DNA TGTGCCAGCAGCGTAGATGCCGGCACAGATACGCAGTATTTT.

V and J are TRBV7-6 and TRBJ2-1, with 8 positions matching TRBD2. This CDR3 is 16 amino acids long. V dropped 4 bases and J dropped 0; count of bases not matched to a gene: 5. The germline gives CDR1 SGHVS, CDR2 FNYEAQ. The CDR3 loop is CASSWKRGSSYNEQFF. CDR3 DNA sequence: TGTGCCAGCAGCTGGAAGCGGGGGTCCTCCTACAATGAGCAGTTCTTC.

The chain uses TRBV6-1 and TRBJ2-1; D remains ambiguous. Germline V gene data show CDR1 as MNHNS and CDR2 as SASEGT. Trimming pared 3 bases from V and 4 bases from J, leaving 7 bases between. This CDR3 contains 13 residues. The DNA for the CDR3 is TGTGCCAGCAGTGACTCTCAGTACAATGAGCAGTTCTTC. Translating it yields CASSDSQYNEQFF.

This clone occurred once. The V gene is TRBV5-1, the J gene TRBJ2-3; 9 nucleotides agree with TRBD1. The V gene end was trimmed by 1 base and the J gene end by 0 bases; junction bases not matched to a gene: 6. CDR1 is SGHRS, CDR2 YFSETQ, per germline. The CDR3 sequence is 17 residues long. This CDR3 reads CASSLSGTGISTDTQYF. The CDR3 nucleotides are TGCGCCAGCAGCTTGTCCGGGACAGGGATAAGCACAGATACGCAGTATTTT.

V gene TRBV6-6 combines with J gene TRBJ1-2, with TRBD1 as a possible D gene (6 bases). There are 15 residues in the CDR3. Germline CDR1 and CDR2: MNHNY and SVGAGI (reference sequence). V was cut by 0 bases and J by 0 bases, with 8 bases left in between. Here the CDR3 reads CASSYSTGSNYGYTF. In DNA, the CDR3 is TGTGCCAGCAGTTACTCGACAGGTTCTAACTATGGCTACACCTTC.

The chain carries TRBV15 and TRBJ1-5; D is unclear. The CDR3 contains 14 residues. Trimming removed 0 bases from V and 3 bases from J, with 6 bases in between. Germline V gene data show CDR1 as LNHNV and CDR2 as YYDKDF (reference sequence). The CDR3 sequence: CATSREEINQPQHF. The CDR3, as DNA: TGTGCCACCAGCAGAGAAGAGATCAATCAGCCCCAGCATTTT.